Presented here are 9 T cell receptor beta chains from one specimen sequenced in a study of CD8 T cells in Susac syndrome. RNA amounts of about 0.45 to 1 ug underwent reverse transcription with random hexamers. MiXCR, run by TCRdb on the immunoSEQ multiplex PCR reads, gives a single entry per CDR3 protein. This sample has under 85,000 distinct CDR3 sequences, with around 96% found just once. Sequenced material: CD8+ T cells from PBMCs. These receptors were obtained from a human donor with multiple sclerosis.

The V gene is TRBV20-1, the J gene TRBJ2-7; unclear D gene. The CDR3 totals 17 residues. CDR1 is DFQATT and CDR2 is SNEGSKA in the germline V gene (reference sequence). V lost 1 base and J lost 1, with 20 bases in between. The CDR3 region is CSARAGSGPIVSYEQYF. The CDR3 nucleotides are TGCAGTGCTAGAGCGGGTTCCGGGCCCATCGTATCCTACGAGCAGTACTTC.

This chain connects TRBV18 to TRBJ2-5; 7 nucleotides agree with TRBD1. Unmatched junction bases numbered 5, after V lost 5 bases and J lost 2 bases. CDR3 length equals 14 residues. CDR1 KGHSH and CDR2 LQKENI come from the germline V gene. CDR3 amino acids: CASSEFRGQETQYF. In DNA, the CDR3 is TGTGCCAGCTCAGAATTCAGGGGGCAAGAGACCCAGTACTTC.

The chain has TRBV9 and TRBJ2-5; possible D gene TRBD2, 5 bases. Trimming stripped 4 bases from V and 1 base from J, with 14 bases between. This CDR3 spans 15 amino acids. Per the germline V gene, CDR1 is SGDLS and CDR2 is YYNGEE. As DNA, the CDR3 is TGTGCCAGCAGCCCCCGGGATCTAATCCAAGAGACCCAGTACTTC. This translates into CASSPRDLIQETQYF.

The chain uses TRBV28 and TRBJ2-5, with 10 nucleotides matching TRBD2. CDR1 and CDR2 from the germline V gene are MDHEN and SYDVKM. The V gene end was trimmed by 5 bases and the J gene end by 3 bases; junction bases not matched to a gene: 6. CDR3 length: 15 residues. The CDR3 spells CASSVPGTSEETQYF. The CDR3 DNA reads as TGTGCCAGCAGTGTACCCGGGACTAGCGAAGAGACCCAGTACTTC.

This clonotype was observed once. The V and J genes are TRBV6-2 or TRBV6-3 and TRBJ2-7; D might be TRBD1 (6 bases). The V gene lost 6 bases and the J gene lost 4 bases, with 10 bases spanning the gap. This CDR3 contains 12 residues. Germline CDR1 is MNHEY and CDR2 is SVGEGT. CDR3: CASRSGHYEQYF. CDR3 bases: TGTGCCAGCAGATCGGGACATTACGAGCAGTACTTC.

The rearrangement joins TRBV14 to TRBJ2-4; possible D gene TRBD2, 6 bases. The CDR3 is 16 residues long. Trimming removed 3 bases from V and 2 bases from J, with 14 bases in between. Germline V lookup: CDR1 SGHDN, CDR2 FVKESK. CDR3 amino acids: CASSQSRGLTKNIQYF. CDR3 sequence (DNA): TGTGCCAGCAGCCAGTCGCGCGGACTAACCAAAAACATTCAGTACTTC.

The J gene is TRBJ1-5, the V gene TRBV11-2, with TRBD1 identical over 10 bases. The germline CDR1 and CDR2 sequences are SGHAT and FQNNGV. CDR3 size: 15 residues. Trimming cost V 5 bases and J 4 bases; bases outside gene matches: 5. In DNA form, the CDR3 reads TGTGCCAGCAGCCCGGGGGACAGGGGTAATCAGCCCCAGCATTTT. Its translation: CASSPGDRGNQPQHF. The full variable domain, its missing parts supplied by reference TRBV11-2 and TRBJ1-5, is EAGVAQSPRYKIIEKRQSVAFWCNPISGHATLYWYQQILGQGPKLLIQFQNNGVVDDSQLPKDRFSAERLKGVDSTLKIQPAKLEDSAVYLCASSPGDRGNQPQHFGDGTRLSIL.

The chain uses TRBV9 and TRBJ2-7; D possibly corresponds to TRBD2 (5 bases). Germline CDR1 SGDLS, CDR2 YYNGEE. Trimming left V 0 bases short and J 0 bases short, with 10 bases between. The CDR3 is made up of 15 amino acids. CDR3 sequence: CASSVGGISSYEQYF. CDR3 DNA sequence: TGTGCCAGCAGCGTAGGAGGGATAAGCTCCTACGAGCAGTACTTC.

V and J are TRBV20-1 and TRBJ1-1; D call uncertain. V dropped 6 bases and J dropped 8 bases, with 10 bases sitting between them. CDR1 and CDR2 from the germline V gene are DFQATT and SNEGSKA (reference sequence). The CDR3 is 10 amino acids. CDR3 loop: CSAAIPEAFF. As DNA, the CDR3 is TGCAGTGCCGCAATTCCAGAAGCTTTCTTT.